This T cell receptor beta chain was captured in a study of shared clonotypes between healthy human individuals. Study outcomes and limitations: Naive subsets generally exceeded memory subsets in estimated richness.

Naivety among CD8 cells was defined by CD45RO negativity and positive CCR7 selection, thereby excluding terminally differentiated effector memory CD45RA+ cells. The trim removed 3 bases at V and 7 bases at J, leaving 4 bases unmatched. Per the germline V gene, CDR1 is SNHLY and CDR2 is FYNNEI. The CDR3 has 15 amino acids. The input for sorted-subset replicate PCRs was roughly 180 ng DNA, about 29,000 T cell genomes. In the original processing: Junction-only sequences without quality scores came from ImmunoSEQ, so filtering differed. The protocol was immunoSEQ multiplex PCR, while the TCRdb copy is restricted to in-frame clones and leaves out a portion. The V and J calls and clone size come from that table; D and trimming were worked out from the DNA. The sample records around 2,000,000 clones, around 96% being singletons. This clone was seen a handful of times. Its antigen is still unknown.

This chain connects TRBV2 to TRBJ1-6; TRBD1 matches 9 bases. Sequencing was performed on naive CD8+ T cells sorted from blood. The TCR was taken from a man in his late teens or twenties in good health. CDR3 DNA sequence: TGTGCCAGCAGTGACGGGACAGGGATGAATTCACCCCTCCACTTT. Encoded protein: CASSDGTGMNSPLHF.